The 22 T cell receptor beta chains given below trace back to one sample, sequenced in a study of CD8 T cells in Susac syndrome. The authors reverse transcribed roughly 0.5 to 1 ug RNA with random hexamers. One entry per CDR3 protein results from TCRdb running MiXCR on the immunoSEQ multiplex PCR reads. The sample shows over 150,000 distinct CDR3 sequences, roughly 95% of them seen only once. Sequencing was done on a sample of CD4+ T cells from PBMCs. The receptor set was obtained from a human donor with Susac syndrome.

This clonotype showed up just once. The chain links TRBV5-1 to TRBJ2-2; tentative D call: TRBD1 (5 bases). V shed 0 bases and J shed 4 bases, with 10 bases lying between them. Per the germline V gene, CDR1 is SGHRS and CDR2 is YFSETQ. The CDR3 has 15 residues. The CDR3 bases are TGCGCCAGCAGCTTGGATCCAGGGATCACCGGGGAGCTGTTTTTT. Translating it yields CASSLDPGITGELFF.

The rearrangement uses TRBV7-9 and TRBJ1-6; D is undetermined. V was cut by 7 bases and J by 7 bases, with 11 bases left in between. Per germline, CDR1 SEHNR and CDR2 FQNEAQ (reference sequence). This CDR3 region has 13 residues. CDR3 amino acids: CASTQAGNSPLHF. The CDR3 DNA reads as TGTGCCAGCACTCAGGCGGGGAATTCACCCCTCCACTTT.

The V gene is TRBV2, the J gene TRBJ2-1, with unresolved D. The germline V gene encodes CDR1 SNHLY and CDR2 FYNNEI. The CDR3 consists of 16 residues. The germline V and J ends were trimmed by 5 bases and 1 base, with 15 bases remaining between them. CDR3 sequence reads: CASSKDLGPSYNEQFF. The CDR3 region has the DNA TGTGCCAGCAGTAAGGATTTGGGCCCATCCTACAATGAGCAGTTCTTC.

V and J are TRBV9 and TRBJ2-1; 7 nucleotides align to TRBD1. Germline-derived CDR1 and CDR2 are SGDLS and YYNGEE. With V trimmed by 2 bases and J by 5 bases, 7 bases remained unmatched. This CDR3 region has 15 residues. In nucleotides, the CDR3 is TGTGCCAGCAGCGTTACTGTCAGGGGGAACAATGAGCAGTTCTTC. This codes for CASSVTVRGNNEQFF.

The chain links TRBV5-4 to TRBJ2-5, with D perhaps TRBD1 (6 bases). V shed 1 base and J shed 5 bases, with 12 bases lying between them. This CDR3 spans 14 amino acids. From germline, CDR1 is SGHNT and CDR2 YYREEE (reference sequence). Written as DNA, the CDR3 is TGTGCCAGCAGCTTGTGGTGGGGGCGTGAGACCCAGTACTTC. Encoded protein: CASSLWWGRETQYF.

The chain uses TRBV29-1 and TRBJ1-5; a weak D match, TRBD1 (5 bases). CDR3 size: 13 residues. Looked up from germline, CDR1 is SQVTM and CDR2 is ANQGSEA. Trimming cost V 6 bases and J 1 base, with 10 bases left between them. The CDR3 spells CSVDPGSNQPQHF. The CDR3 DNA reads as TGCAGCGTAGACCCAGGGAGCAATCAGCCCCAGCATTTT.

V and J are TRBV20-1 and TRBJ2-1, with TRBD2 identical over 8 bases. CDR1 is DFQATT, CDR2 SNEGSKA, per germline (reference sequence). The CDR3 is 15 residues long. The J segment lost 7 bases and the V segment lost 0 bases, leaving 8 bases of the junction unmatched. The CDR3 reads CSARDSRAGVNEQFF. DNA of the CDR3: TGCAGTGCTAGAGATTCGCGAGCGGGAGTGAATGAGCAGTTCTTC.

This CDR3 is CASSKVRGDYGYTF. The DNA of the CDR3 is TGTGCCAGCAGCAAAGTGAGGGGAGACTATGGCTACACCTTC. J is TRBJ1-2 and V is TRBV21-1; the DNA was not used to check the table's D call, TRBD1. TRBV21-1 is tagged as a pseudogene. The CDR3 is 14 amino acids.

The V call is TRBV18, the J call TRBJ1-2; maybe TRBD1 (5 bases). The CDR3 loop spans 14 amino acids. Trimming cost V 6 bases and J 4 bases, with 15 bases left between them. CDR1 and CDR2 (germline): KGHSH, LQKENI. The CDR3 loop reads CASSPKTEGYGYTF. The CDR3 DNA reads TGTGCCAGCTCCCCCAAGACAGAGGGCTATGGCTACACCTTC.

The chain has TRBV30 and TRBJ1-5; D possibly corresponds to TRBD1 (5 bases). This CDR3 comprises 13 residues. The V end was cut by 3 bases, the J end by 5 bases, with 11 bases between. Germline V gene sequence: CDR1 GTSNPN, CDR2 SVGIG (reference sequence). CDR3: CAWSSGMDQPQHF. CDR3 bases: TGTGCCTGGAGCTCAGGGATGGATCAGCCCCAGCATTTT.

About this clonotype: Relative to the germline gene, one junction end is altered; a read error may explain this. The chain carries TRBV7-7 and TRBJ2-1, with TRBD2 identical over 9 bases. CDR1 is SSHAT, CDR2 FNYEAQ, per germline (reference sequence). The length of the CDR3 is 16 residues. CDR3 residues: CASSAGGPSSYNEQFF. The CDR3 nucleotides read TGTGCTAGCAGCGCGGGAGGGCCGAGCTCCTACAATGAGCAGTTCTTC.

The J gene is TRBJ2-1, the V gene TRBV5-6; tentative D call: TRBD2 (5 bases). The V and J ends lost 3 bases and 15 bases respectively, with 13 bases between them. The CDR3 loop spans 11 amino acids. Germline CDR1 and CDR2: SGHDT and YYEEEE. CDR3 in DNA: TGTGCCAGCAGCTCCGGGATCTGGCTGTTCTTC. Its translation is CASSSGIWLFF.

The gene calls are TRBV9 and TRBJ2-1; D not resolved. Germline V gene lookup returns CDR1 SGDLS and CDR2 YYNGEE. CDR3 length equals 12 residues. Trimming pared 3 bases from V and 10 bases from J, leaving 11 bases between. CDR3 amino acids: CASSGIGGEQFF. CDR3 sequence (DNA): TGTGCCAGCAGCGGGATCGGTGGCGAGCAGTTCTTC.

The CDR3: CASSARGWEQFF. The CDR3 DNA reads TGTGCCAGCAGCGCGAGGGGATGGGAGCAGTTCTTC. J is TRBJ2-1 and V is TRBV7-9; either TRBD1 or TRBD2 may fit D (5 bases each). Germline V gene sequence: CDR1 SEHNR, CDR2 FQNEAQ (reference sequence). V lost 5 bases and J 10 bases, leaving 12 bases between the germline ends. This CDR3 has 12 amino acids.

V is TRBV7-9 and J is TRBJ2-7, with 8 positions matching TRBD1. The CDR3 contains 17 residues. CDR1 is SEHNR, CDR2 FQNEAQ, per germline (reference sequence). J lost 0 bases, V lost 2 bases, and 9 bases had no gene match. The chain's CDR3 is CASSLPTAGGLSYEQYF. DNA of the CDR3: TGTGCCAGCAGCTTACCCACGGCAGGGGGCCTCTCCTACGAGCAGTACTTC.

This chain uses TRBV24-1 with TRBJ1-5, with D perhaps TRBD1 (6 bases). V was clipped by 3 bases and J by 6 bases, with 17 bases between them. The CDR3 is 16 residues long. Germline values: CDR1 KGHDR, CDR2 SFDVKD. The CDR3 nucleotides read TGTGCCACCAGTGATCGGTCCCGGGACACGAGTCAGCCCCAGCATTTT. This translates into CATSDRSRDTSQPQHF.

V gene TRBV6-5 combines with J gene TRBJ2-3; D is perhaps TRBD1 (6 bases). Germline V gene sequence: CDR1 MNHEY, CDR2 SVGAGI. This CDR3 is 15 amino acids long. V shed 0 bases and J shed 2 bases, with 9 bases lying between them. The CDR3 protein is CASSYSGQNTDTQYF. In nucleotides, the CDR3 is TGTGCCAGCAGTTACTCCGGACAGAACACAGATACGCAGTATTTT.

The rearrangement joins TRBV18 to TRBJ2-3; no definite D call. The germline CDR1 and CDR2 sequences are KGHSH and LQKENI. The CDR3 totals 13 residues. V lost 4 bases and J lost 3, with 8 bases in between. The CDR3 is CASSHSVTDTQYF. The CDR3 DNA reads as TGTGCCAGCTCACACTCAGTTACAGATACGCAGTATTTT. The full variable domain, completed using reference TRBV18 and TRBJ2-3, is NAGVMQNPRHLVRRRGQEARLRCSPMKGHSHVYWYRQLPEEGLKFMVYLQKENIIDESGMPKERFSAEFPKEGPSILRIQQVVRGDSAAYFCASSHSVTDTQYFGPGTRLTVL.

The V and J genes are TRBV28 and TRBJ2-5; 7 positions agree with TRBD1. V lost 5 bases and J lost 13; bases outside the gene matches: 13. The CDR3 covers 13 residues. The germline V gene has CDR1 MDHEN and CDR2 SYDVKM. The CDR3 DNA reads as TGTGCCAGCAGTACTCAACCGGGACAGAGAGGGTACTTC. Translated, it gives CASSTQPGQRGYF.

The rearrangement links TRBV29-1 to TRBJ2-6; 10 nucleotides line up with TRBD1. Trimming took 1 base from V and 4 from J; bases not matched to a gene: 4. The V gene's germline CDR1 is SQVTM and CDR2 ANQGSEA. The CDR3 is 16 amino acids. The CDR3 is CSVEGTGGQGANVLTF. The CDR3 region has the DNA TGCAGCGTTGAAGGGACAGGGGGACAGGGGGCCAACGTCCTGACTTTC.

The chain combines TRBV27 with TRBJ2-5; 8 bases match TRBD1. CDR3 length equals 15 residues. Germline V lookup: CDR1 MNHEY, CDR2 SMNVEV (reference sequence). Trimming at V came to 5 bases and at J to 5 bases, leaving 10 bases not matched to a gene. The CDR3 is CASSGRDRLGETQYF. In DNA form, the CDR3 reads TGTGCCAGCAGTGGCCGGGACAGGTTAGGTGAGACCCAGTACTTC.

The chain links TRBV5-1 to TRBJ2-1, with TRBD2 identical over 7 bases. CDR3 size: 16 residues. Germline-derived CDR1 and CDR2 are SGHRS and YFSETQ. Germline trimming cut 4 bases from V and 3 bases from J; bases unmatched to any gene: 10. The CDR3 sequence: CASSADPSGGYNEQFF. The CDR3 DNA sequence: TGCGCCAGCAGCGCTGACCCTAGCGGAGGCTACAATGAGCAGTTCTTC. The full variable domain, with the rest looked up from reference TRBV5-1 and TRBJ2-1, is KAGVTQTPRYLIKTRGQQVTLSCSPISGHRSVSWYQQTPGQGLQFLFEYFSETQRNKGNFPGRFSGRQFSNSRSEMNVSTLELGDSALYLCASSADPSGGYNEQFFGPGTRLTVL.